What follows are 5 T cell receptor beta chains derived from one specimen sequenced in a study of vaccination effects on CD4 cells after COVID-19. Profiled with immunoSEQ multiplex PCR; TCRdb holds only in-frame clones, not every one. The sample has about 68,000 clones, around 80% seen once. Prior to sequencing, the ViraFEST assay stimulated PBMC with viral peptide pools, which expanded the antigen-specific CD4+ T cells. Following 10 days of culture, CD4+ T cells were isolated. Neither prior SARS-CoV-2 infection nor positive nucleocapsid antibodies were present in the vaccine recipients. What these receptors recognize is not known. Specimen: CD4+ T cells from PBMCs cultured with SARS-CoV-2 spike peptides, collected before COVID-19 vaccination. The source of these receptors is a human donor who received a COVID-19 vaccine.

This chain uses TRBV5-1 with TRBJ2-5, with 8 positions matching TRBD2. V was clipped by 4 bases and J by 0 bases; unmatched bases: 5. This CDR3 has 15 amino acids. CDR1 and CDR2 (germline): SGHRS, YFSETQ. CDR3 in DNA: TGCGCCAGCAGCCAATCACTAGCGGACCAAGAGACCCAGTACTTC. It codes for CASSQSLADQETQYF.

The J gene is TRBJ2-2, the V gene TRBV5-1; D not resolved. This CDR3 is built from 16 residues. The germline gives CDR1 SGHRS, CDR2 YFSETQ. V gave up 1 base and J gave up 0 bases, with 10 bases separating them. The CDR3: CASSLYAGANTGELFF. The CDR3 DNA is TGCGCCAGCAGCTTGTACGCAGGCGCGAACACCGGGGAGCTGTTTTTT. Looking up the rest from reference TRBV5-1 and TRBJ2-2 gives the full variable domain: KAGVTQTPRYLIKTRGQQVTLSCSPISGHRSVSWYQQTPGQGLQFLFEYFSETQRNKGNFPGRFSGRQFSNSRSEMNVSTLELGDSALYLCASSLYAGANTGELFFGEGSRLTVL.

This chain uses TRBV24-1 with TRBJ2-5; D unclear. Germline V gene data show CDR1 as KGHDR and CDR2 as SFDVKD. Trimming took off 4 bases at V and 0 bases at J, with 8 bases between the two ends. The CDR3 has 14 amino acids. DNA of the CDR3: TGTGCCACCAGTGACCCCGGACACCAAGAGACCCAGTACTTC. Protein: CATSDPGHQETQYF.

The chain links TRBV5-1 to TRBJ2-3, with D uncertain. This CDR3 comprises 14 residues. CDR1 is SGHRS, CDR2 YFSETQ, per germline. Trimming pared 5 bases from V and 0 bases from J, leaving 10 bases between. CDR3 in DNA: TGCGCCAGCAGTAACGACGGGAGCACAGATACGCAGTATTTT. It encodes CASSNDGSTDTQYF.

This clone was observed once. The rearrangement uses TRBV4-1 and TRBJ2-5, with unresolved D. CDR3 size: 15 residues. The germline V gene has CDR1 MGHRA and CDR2 YSYEKL. Trimming left V 1 base short and J 4 bases short, with 13 bases between. The CDR3 is CASSQVSGGRETQYF. CDR3 bases: TGCGCCAGCAGCCAAGTATCGGGCGGAAGAGAGACCCAGTACTTC.